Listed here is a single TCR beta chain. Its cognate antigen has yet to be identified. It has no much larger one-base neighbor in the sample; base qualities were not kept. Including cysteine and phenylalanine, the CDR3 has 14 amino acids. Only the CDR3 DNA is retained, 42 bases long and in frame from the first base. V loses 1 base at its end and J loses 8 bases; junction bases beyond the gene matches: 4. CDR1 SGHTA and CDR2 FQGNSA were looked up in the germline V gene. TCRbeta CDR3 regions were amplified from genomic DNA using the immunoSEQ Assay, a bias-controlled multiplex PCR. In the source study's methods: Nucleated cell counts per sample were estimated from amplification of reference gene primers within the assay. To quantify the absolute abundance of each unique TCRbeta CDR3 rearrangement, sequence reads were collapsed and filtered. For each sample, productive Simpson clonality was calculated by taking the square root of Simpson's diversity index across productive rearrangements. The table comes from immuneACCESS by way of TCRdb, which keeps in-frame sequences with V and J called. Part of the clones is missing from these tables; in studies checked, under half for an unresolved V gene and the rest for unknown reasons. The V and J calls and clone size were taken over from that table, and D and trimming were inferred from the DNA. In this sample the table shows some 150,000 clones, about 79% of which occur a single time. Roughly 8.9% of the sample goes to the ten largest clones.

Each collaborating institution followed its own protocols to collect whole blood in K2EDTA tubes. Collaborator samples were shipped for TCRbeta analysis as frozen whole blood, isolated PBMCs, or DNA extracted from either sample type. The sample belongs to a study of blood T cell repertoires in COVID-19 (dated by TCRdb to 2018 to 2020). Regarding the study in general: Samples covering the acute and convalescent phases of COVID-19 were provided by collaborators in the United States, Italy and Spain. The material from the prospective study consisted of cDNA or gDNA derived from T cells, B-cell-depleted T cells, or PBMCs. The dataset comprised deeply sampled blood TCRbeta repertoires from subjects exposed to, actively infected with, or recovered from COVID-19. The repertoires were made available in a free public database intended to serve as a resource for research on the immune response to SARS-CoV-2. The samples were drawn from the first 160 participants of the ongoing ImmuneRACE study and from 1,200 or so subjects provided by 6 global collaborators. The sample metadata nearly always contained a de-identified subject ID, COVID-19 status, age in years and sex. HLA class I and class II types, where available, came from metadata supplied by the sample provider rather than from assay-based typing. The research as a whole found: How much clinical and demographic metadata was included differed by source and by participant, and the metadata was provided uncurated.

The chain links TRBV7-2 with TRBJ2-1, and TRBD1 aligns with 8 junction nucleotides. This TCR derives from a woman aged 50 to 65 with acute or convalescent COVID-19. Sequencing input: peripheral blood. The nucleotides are TGTGCCAGCAGCTTAGTGCAGGGGGCGTATGAGCAGTTCTTC. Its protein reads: CASSLVQGAYEQFF.